The T cell receptor beta chain under discussion was sequenced for a study of regulatory T cells in long-lasting Graves disease. Time point meaning: persistent/refractory GD, antithyroid drugs over 5 years with positive TRAb. The TCR library was prepared using RNA isolated from PBMCs. There are many counts of this clonotype. Its antigen is unidentified. This CDR3 spans 15 amino acids. J lost 2 bases, V lost 5 bases, and 4 bases had no gene match. Assembly of TCR beta libraries relied on iRepertoire HTBI primers together with Arm-PCR of CDR3 regions. TCRdb fed the multiplex PCR reads into MiXCR, producing one record per CDR3 protein. The sample records roughly 430,000 distinct CDR3 sequences, over 20% being singletons. Study-level findings and limits: Between persistent patients, 2,500 to 3,500 public clonotypes were shared, exceeding the 800 to 1,000 shared between new patients. Accuracy was possibly reduced by small sample size.

The chain uses TRBV12-3 or TRBV12-4 and TRBJ2-2; 8 bases match TRBD1. The material sequenced was peripheral blood mononuclear cells (PBMCs), taken when the disease was refractory, from a patient treated with antithyroid drugs. This TCR came from a female donor with Graves disease. This CDR3 is CASSAGGLNTGELFF. The DNA of the CDR3 is TGTGCCAGCAGTGCAGGGGGCCTCAACACCGGGGAGCTGTTTTTT.